The clone carrying this T cell receptor (beta chain) was seen only once. This entry comes from a study of blood T cell repertoires in COVID-19. Study in general: The analysed material was cDNA or gDNA that came from T cells, B-cell-depleted T cells, or PBMCs.

The CDR3 is made up of 18 amino acids. With 0 bases removed from V and 5 bases from J, the gap between germline ends came to 23 bases. The germline gives CDR1 SGHTA, CDR2 FQGNSA. TCRdb's table, derived via immunoSEQ multiplex PCR, lists solely in-frame clones and lacks some. The profile covers about 250,000 clones, with 70% to 90% appearing a single time and roughly 6% taken by the ten largest. This TCR was recovered from a woman between 25 and 40 years old with COVID-19, enrolled during active disease. V usage is TRBV7-2 and J usage is TRBJ2-7; possible D gene TRBD1, 6 bases. The sequenced material came from peripheral blood. Here the CDR3 DNA reads TGTGCCAGCAGCTTAGCGCCGACAGGAGTCAATTTCGGAAACGAGCAGTACTTC. This gives the protein CASSLAPTGVNFGNEQYF.